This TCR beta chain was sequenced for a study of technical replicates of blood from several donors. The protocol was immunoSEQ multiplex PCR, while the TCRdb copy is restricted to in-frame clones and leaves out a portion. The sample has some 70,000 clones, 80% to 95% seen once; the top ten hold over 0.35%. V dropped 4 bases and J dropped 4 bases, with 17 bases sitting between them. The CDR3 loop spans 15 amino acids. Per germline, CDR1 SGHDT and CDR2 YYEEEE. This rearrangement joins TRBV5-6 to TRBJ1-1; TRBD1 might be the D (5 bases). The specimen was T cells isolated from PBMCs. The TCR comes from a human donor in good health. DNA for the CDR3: TGTGCCAGCAGCCTAGGGGACGGGGGGTTCACTGAAGCTTTCTTT. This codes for CASSLGDGGFTEAFF.